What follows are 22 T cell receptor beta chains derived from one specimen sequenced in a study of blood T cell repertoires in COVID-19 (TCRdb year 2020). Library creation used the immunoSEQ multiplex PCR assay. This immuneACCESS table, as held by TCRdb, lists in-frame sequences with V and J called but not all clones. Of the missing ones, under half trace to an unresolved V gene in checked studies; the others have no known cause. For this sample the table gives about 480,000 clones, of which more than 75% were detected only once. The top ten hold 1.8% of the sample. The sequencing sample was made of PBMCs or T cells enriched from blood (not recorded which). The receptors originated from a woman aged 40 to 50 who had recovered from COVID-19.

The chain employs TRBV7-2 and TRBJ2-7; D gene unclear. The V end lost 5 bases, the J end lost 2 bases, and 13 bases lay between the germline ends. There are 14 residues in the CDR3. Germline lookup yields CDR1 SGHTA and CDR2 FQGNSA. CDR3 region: CASSIVPGAYEQYF. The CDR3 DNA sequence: TGTGCCAGCAGCATAGTCCCCGGAGCCTACGAGCAGTACTTC.

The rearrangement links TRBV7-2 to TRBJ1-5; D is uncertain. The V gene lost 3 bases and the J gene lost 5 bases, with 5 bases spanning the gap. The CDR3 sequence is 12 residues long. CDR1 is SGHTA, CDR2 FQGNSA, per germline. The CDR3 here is CASSFIDQPQHF. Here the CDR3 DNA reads TGTGCCAGCAGCTTTATCGATCAGCCCCAGCATTTT.

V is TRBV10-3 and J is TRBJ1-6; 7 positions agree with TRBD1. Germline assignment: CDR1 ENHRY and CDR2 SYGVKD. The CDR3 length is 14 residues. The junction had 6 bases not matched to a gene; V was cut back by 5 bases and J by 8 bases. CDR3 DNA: TGTGCCATCAGTAGGCAGGGGGACGATTCACCCCTCCACTTT. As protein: CAISRQGDDSPLHF.

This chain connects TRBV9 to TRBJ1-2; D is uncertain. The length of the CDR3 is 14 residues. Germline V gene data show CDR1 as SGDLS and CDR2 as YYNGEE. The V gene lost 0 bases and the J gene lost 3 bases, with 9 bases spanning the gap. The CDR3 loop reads CASSVVSADYGYTF. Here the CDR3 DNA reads TGTGCCAGCAGCGTAGTCTCAGCGGACTATGGCTACACCTTC.

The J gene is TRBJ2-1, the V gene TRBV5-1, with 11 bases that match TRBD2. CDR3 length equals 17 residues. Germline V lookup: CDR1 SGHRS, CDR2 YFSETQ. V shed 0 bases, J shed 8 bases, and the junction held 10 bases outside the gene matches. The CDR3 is CASSLGRSGLAVYEQFF. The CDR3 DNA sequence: TGCGCCAGCAGCTTGGGAAGGTCGGGACTAGCGGTATATGAGCAGTTCTTC.

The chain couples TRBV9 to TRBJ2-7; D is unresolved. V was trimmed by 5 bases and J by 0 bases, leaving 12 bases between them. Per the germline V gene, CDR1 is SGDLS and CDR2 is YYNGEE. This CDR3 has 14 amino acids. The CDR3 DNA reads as TGTGCCAGCAGTCGCATCTCTAGCTCCTACGAGCAGTACTTC. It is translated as CASSRISSSYEQYF.

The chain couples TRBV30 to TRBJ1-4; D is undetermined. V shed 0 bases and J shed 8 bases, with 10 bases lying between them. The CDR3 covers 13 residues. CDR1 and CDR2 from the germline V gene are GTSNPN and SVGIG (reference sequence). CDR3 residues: CAWSVRGKEKLFF. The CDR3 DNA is TGTGCCTGGAGTGTAAGAGGAAAAGAAAAACTGTTTTTT.

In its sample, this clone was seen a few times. The CDR3 DNA follows: TGTGCCAGCAGCGTAGACAGGGACACTGAAGCTTTCTTT. Its protein product is CASSVDRDTEAFF. The chain carries TRBV7-7 and TRBJ1-1, with TRBD1 matching 7 bases. Per the germline V gene, CDR1 is SSHAT and CDR2 is FNYEAQ (reference sequence). J lost 3 bases, V lost 5 bases, and 3 bases had no gene match. There are 13 residues in the CDR3.

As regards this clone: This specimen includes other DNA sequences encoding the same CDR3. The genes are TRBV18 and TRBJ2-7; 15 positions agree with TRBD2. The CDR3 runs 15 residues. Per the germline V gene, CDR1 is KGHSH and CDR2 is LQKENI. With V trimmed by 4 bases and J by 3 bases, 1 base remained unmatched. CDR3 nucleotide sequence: TGTGCCAGCTCACTGGGACTAGCGGGAGGCTACGAGCAGTACTTC. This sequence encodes CASSLGLAGGYEQYF.

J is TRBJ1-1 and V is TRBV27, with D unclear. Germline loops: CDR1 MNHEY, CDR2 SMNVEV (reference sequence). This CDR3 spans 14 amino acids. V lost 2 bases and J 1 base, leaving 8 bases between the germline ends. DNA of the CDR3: TGTGCCAGCAGTTTACGGAGGGCGAACACTGAAGCTTTCTTT. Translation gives CASSLRRANTEAFF.

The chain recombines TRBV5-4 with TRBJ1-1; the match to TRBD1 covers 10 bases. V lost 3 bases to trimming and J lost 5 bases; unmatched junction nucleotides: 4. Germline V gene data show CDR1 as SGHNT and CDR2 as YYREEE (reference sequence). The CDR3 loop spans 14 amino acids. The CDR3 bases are TGTGCCAGCAGCTGGACAGGGGGTGGTACTGAAGCTTTCTTT. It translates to CASSWTGGGTEAFF.

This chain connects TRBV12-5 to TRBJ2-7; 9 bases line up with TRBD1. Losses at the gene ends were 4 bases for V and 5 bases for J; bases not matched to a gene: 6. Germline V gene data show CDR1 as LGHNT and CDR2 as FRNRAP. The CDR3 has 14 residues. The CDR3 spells CASGSGQGFHEQYF. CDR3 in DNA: TGTGCTAGTGGTTCGGGACAGGGATTCCACGAGCAGTACTTC.

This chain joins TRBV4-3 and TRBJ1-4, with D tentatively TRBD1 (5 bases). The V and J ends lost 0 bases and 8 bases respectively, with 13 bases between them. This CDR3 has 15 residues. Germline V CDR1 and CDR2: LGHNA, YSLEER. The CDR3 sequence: CASSQDEGVREKLFF. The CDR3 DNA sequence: TGCGCCAGCAGCCAAGATGAAGGGGTTAGGGAAAAACTGTTTTTT.

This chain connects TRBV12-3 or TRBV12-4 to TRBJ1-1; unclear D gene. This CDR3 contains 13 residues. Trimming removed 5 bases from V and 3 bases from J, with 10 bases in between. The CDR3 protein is CASSIRRDTEAFF. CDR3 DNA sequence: TGTGCCAGCAGTATCAGACGGGACACTGAAGCTTTCTTT.

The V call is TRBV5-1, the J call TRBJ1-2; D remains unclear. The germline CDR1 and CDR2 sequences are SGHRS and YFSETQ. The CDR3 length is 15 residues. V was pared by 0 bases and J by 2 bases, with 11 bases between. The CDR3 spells CASSLAGGKNYGYTF. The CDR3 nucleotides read TGCGCCAGCAGCTTGGCTGGAGGAAAGAACTATGGCTACACCTTC.

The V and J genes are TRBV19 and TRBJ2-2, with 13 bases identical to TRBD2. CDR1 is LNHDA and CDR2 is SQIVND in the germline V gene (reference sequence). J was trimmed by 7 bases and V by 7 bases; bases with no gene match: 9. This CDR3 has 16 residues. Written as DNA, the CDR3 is TGTGCCAGTACCTGGACTAGCGGGAGAGGTGGCGGGGAGCTGTTTTTT. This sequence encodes CASTWTSGRGGGELFF.

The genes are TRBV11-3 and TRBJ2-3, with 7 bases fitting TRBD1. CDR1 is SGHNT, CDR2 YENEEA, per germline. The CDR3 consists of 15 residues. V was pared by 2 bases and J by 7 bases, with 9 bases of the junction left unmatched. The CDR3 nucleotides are TGTGCCAGCAGCTTAAGGGACAGAGGGACAAATACGCAGTATTTT. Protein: CASSLRDRGTNTQYF.

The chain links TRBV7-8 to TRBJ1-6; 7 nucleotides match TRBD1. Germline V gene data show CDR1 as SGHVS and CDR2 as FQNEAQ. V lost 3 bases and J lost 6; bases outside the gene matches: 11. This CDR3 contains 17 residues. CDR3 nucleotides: TGTGCCAGCAGCTTTAGTGGTGGGGGACAGAGTAATTCACCCCTCCACTTT. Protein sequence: CASSFSGGGQSNSPLHF.

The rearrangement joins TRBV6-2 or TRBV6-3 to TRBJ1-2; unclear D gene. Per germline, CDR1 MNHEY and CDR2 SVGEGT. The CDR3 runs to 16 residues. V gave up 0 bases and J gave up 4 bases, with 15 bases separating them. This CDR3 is CASSYSKHPASYGYTF. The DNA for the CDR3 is TGTGCCAGCAGTTACTCGAAACACCCCGCTTCCTATGGCTACACCTTC.

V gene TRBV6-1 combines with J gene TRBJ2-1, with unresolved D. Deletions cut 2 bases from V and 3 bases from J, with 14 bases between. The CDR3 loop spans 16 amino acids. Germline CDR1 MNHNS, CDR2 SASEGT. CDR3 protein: CASSESESGFYNEQFF. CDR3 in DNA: TGTGCCAGCAGTGAATCCGAATCAGGCTTCTACAATGAGCAGTTCTTC.

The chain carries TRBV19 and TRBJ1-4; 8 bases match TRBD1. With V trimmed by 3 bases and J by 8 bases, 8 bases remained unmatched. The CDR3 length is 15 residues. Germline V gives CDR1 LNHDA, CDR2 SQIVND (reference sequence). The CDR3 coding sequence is TGTGCCAGTAGTATCCCCAGGGGGCGCGGAGAAAAACTGTTTTTT. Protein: CASSIPRGRGEKLFF.

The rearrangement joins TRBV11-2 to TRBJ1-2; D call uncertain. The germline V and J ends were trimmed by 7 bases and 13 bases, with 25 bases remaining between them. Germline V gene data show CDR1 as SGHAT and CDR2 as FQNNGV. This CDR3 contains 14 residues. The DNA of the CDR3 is TGTGCCAGCATCCCTCTCTTTGGGAGGGTGGAGGTCACCTTC. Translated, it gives CASIPLFGRVEVTF. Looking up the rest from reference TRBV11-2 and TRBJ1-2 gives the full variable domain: EAGVAQSPRYKIIEKRQSVAFWCNPISGHATLYWYQQILGQGPKLLIQFQNNGVVDDSQLPKDRFSAERLKGVDSTLKIQPAKLEDSAVYLCASIPLFGRVEVTFGSGTRLTVV.